Described below is a single TCR beta chain sequence and its context. The ends were cut back, 3 bases at V and 10 bases at J, with 10 bases in the middle. The CDR3 sequence is 11 residues long. CDR1 and CDR2 (germline): SGHAT, FQNNGV. The sequenced template was RNA, covering the TCR beta CDR3 region. HTBI-primed RT-PCR formed the first round, and a multiplex PCR formed the second. TCRdb reprocessed the multiplex PCR reads with MiXCR, giving one entry per CDR3 protein. The table lists 360,000 or so distinct CDR3 sequences, about 16% of them singletons. The data are from a study of Graves' ophthalmopathy and Graves' hyperthyroidism. Study-wide background: Ahead of any treatment, peripheral blood was obtained at the initial diagnosis.

The sequence derives from a woman younger than 30 with Graves' ophthalmopathy. The sample consisted of peripheral blood. The chain joins TRBV11-2 to TRBJ2-7; the D is unclear. The CDR3 sequence is CASSLLGLQYF. CDR3 nucleotide sequence: TGTGCCAGCAGCTTGTTGGGGTTACAGTACTTC. The variable domain in full, completed from reference TRBV11-2 and TRBJ2-7, reads EAGVAQSPRYKIIEKRQSVAFWCNPISGHATLYWYQQILGQGPKLLIQFQNNGVVDDSQLPKDRFSAERLKGVDSTLKIQPAKLEDSAVYLCASSLLGLQYFGPGTRLTVT.